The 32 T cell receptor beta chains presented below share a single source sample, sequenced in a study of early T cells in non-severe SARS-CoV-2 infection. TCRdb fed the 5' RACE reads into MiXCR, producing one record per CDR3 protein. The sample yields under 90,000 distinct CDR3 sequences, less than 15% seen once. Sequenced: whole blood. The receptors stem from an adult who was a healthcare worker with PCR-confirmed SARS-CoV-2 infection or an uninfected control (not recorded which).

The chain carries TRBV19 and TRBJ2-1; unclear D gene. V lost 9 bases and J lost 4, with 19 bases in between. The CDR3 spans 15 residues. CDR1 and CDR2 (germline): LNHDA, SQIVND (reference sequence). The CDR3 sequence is CASRPQAVGYNEQFF. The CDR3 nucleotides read TGTGCCAGCCGACCTCAGGCTGTTGGGTACAATGAGCAGTTCTTC.

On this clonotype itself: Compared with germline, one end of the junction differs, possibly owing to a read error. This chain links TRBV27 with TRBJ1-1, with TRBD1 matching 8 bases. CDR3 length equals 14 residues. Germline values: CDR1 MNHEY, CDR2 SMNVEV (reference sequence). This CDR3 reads CTSSPDRVITEAFF. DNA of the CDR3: TGTACCAGCAGTCCGGACAGGGTTATCACTGAAGCTTTCTTT.

For the CDR3, the DNA is TGCGCCAGCAGCCGGGACAGCGCGACAATAGCCAAAAACATTCAGTACTTC. It specifies CASSRDSATIAKNIQYF. This chain connects TRBV5-1 to TRBJ2-4; TRBD1 matches at 7 bases. Looked up from germline, CDR1 is SGHRS and CDR2 is YFSETQ. This CDR3 contains 17 residues. The V segment lost 4 bases and the J segment 0 bases; nucleotides outside the gene matches: 10.

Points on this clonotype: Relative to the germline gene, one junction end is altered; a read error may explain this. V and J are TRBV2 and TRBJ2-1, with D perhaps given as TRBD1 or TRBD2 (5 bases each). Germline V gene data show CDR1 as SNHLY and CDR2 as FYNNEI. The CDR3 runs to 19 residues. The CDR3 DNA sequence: TGTGCCAGCAGTGCTAAAGGGCTATCCTTAGTTTCGGGGCACAATGGGCAGTTCTTC. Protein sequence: CASSAKGLSLVSGHNGQFF. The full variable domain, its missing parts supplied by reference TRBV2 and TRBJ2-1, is EPEVTQTPSHQVTQMGQEVILRCVPISNHLYFYWYRQILGQKVEFLVSFYNNEISEKSEIFDDQFSVERPDGSNFTLKIRSTKLEDSAMYFCASSAKGLSLVSGHNGQFFGPGTRLTVL.

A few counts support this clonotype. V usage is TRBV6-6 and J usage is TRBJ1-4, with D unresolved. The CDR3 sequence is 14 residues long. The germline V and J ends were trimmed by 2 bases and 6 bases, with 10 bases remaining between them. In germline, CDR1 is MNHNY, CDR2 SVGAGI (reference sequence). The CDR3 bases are TGTGCCAGCAGTTACGGGAAGTCGGATGAAAAACTGTTTTTT. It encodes CASSYGKSDEKLFF.

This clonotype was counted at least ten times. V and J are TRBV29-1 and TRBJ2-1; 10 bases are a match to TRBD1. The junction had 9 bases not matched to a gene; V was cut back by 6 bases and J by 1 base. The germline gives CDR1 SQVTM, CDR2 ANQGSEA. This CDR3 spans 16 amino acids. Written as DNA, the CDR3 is TGCAGCGTAGCGACCGGGACAGGGGTTTCCTACAATGAGCAGTTCTTC. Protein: CSVATGTGVSYNEQFF.

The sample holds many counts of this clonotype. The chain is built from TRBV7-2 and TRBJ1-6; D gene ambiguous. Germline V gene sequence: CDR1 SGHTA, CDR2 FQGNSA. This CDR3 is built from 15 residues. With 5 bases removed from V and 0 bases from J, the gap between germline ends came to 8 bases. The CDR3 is CASSLQASYNSPLHF. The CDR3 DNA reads TGTGCCAGCAGCCTCCAGGCCTCCTATAATTCACCCCTCCACTTT.

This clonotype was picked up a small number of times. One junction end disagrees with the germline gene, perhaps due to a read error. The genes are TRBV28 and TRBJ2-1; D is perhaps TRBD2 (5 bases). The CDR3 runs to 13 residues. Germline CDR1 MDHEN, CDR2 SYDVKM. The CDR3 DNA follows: TGTGTCAGCAGTTTGGCTAGCCTGAATGAGCAGTTCTTC. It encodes CVSSLASLNEQFF.

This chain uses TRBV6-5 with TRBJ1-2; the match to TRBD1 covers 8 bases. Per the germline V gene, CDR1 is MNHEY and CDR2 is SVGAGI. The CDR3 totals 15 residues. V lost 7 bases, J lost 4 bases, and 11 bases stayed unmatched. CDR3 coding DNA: TGTGCCAGCACTCGAGGCGGCAGGGGGCCCTATGGCTACACCTTC. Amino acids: CASTRGGRGPYGYTF.

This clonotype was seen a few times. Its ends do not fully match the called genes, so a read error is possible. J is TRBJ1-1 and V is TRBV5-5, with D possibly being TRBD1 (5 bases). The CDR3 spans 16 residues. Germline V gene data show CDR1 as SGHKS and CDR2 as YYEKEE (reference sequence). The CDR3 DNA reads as TGTGCCAGCAGCTCGGGGGGAGATCGGGTGTACACTGAAGCCTTCTTT. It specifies CASSSGGDRVYTEAFF.

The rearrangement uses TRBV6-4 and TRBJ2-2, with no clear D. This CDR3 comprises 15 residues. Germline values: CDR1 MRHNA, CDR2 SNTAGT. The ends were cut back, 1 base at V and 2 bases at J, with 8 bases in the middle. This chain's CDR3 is CASSDFHSNTGELFF. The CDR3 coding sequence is TGTGCCAGCAGTGACTTTCACAGTAACACCGGGGAGCTGTTTTTT.

CDR3 protein: CASSYRTSGSTDTQYF. In DNA form, the CDR3 reads TGTGCCAGCAGCTACCGGACTAGCGGTAGCACAGATACGCAGTATTTT. The rearrangement uses TRBV13 and TRBJ2-3; 10 nucleotides align to TRBD2. V trimming: 4 bases; J trimming: 0 bases; junction bases outside the gene matches: 4. Germline CDR1 and CDR2: PRHDT and FYEKMQ (reference sequence). The CDR3 spans 16 residues.

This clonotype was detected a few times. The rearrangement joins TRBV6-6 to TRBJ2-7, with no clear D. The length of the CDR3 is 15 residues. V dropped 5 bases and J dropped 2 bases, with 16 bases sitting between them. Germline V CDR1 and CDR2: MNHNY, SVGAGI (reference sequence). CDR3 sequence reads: CASSLLSLPPYEQYF. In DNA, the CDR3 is TGTGCCAGCAGTCTCCTATCCCTACCCCCCTACGAGCAGTACTTC.

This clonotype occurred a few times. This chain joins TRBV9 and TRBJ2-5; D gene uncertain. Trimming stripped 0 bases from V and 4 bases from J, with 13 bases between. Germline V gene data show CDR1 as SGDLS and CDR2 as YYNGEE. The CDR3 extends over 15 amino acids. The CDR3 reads CASSVGGTGRETQYF. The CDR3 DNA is TGTGCCAGCAGCGTAGGAGGTACCGGGCGAGAGACCCAGTACTTC.

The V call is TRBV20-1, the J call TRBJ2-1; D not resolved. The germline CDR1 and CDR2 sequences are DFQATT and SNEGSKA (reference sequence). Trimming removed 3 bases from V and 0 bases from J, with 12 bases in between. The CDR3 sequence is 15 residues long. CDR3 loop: CSASRLPSSYNEQFF. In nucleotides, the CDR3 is TGCAGTGCTAGTAGGCTCCCGAGCTCCTACAATGAGCAGTTCTTC.

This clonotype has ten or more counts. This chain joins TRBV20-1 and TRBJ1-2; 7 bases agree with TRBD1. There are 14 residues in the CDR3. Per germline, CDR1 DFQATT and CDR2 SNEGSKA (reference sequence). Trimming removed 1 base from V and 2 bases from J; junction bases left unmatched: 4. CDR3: CSARVEGANYGYTF. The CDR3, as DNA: TGCAGTGCTAGAGTGGAGGGGGCAAACTATGGCTACACCTTC.

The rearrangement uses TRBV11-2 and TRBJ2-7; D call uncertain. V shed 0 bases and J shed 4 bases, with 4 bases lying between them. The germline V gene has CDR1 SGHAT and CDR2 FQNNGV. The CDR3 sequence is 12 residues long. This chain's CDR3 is CASSLDIYEQYF. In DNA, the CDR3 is TGTGCCAGCAGCTTAGATATTTACGAGCAGTACTTC.

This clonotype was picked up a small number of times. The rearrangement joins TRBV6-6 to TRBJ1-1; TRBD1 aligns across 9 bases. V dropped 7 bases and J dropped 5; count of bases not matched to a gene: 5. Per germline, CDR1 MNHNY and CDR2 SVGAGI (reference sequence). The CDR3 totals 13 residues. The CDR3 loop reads CASIRQGGTEAFF. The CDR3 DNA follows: TGTGCCAGCATACGACAGGGGGGGACTGAAGCTTTCTTT.

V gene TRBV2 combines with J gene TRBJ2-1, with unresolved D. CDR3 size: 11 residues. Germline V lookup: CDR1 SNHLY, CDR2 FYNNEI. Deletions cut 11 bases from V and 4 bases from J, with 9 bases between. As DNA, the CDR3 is TGTGCCGGCCGCCTTTACAATGAGCAGTTCTTC. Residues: CAGRLYNEQFF.

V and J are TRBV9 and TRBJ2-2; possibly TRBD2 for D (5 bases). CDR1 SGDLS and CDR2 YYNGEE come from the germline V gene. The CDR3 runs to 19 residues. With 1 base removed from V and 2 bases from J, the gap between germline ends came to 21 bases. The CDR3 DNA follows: TGTGCCAGCAGCGTAAGCAACCTCCCCCGGACTCATAACACCGGGGAGCTGTTTTTT. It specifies CASSVSNLPRTHNTGELFF.

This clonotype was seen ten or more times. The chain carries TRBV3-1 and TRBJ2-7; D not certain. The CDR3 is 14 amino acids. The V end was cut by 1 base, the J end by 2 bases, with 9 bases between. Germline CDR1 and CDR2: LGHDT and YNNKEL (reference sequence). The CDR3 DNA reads TGTGCCAGCAGCCAAGTCGGGCAGGCCTACGAGCAGTACTTC. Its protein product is CASSQVGQAYEQYF.

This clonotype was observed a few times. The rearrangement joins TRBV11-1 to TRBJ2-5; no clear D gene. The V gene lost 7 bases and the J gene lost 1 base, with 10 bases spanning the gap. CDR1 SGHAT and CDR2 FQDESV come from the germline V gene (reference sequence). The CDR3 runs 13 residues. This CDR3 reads CASNGRSQETQYF. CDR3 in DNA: TGTGCCAGCAACGGTCGTTCCCAAGAGACCCAGTACTTC.

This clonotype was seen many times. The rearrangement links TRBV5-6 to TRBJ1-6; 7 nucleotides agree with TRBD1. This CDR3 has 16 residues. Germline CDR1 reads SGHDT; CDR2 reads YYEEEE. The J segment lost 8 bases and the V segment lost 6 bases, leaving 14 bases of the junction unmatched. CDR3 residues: CASTTFEGASDSPLHF. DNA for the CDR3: TGTGCCAGCACCACTTTCGAGGGGGCCTCTGATTCACCCCTCCACTTT.

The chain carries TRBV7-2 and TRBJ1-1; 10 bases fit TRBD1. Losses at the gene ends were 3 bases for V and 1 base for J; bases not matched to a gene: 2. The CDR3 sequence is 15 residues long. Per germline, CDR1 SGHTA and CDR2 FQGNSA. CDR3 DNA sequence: TGTGCCAGCAGCTTGACAGGGGGCCCGAACACTGAAGCTTTCTTT. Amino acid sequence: CASSLTGGPNTEAFF. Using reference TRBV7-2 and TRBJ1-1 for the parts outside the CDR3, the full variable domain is GAGVSQSPSNKVTEKGKDVELRCDPISGHTALYWYRQSLGQGLEFLIYFQGNSAPDKSGLPSDRFSAERTGGSVSTLTIQRTQQEDSAVYLCASSLTGGPNTEAFFGQGTRLTVV.

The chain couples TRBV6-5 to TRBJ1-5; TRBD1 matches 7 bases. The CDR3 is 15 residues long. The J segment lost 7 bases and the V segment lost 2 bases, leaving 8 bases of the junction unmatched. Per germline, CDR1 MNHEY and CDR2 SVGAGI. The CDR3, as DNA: TGTGCCAGCAGTTACATCAGGGGGACAAGCCAGCCCCAGCATTTT. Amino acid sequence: CASSYIRGTSQPQHF.

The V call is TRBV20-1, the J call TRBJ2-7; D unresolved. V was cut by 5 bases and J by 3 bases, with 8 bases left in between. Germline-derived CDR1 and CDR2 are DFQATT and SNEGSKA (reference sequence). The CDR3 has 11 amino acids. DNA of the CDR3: TGCAGTGCTGGGCCCGGCTACGAGCAGTACTTC. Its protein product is CSAGPGYEQYF.

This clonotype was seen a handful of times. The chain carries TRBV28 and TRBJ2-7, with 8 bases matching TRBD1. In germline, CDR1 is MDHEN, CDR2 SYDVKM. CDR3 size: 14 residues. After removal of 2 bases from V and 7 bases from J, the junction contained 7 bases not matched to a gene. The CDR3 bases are TGTGCCAGCAGTTTAGCGACAGGGGCTAGGGAGCAGTACTTC. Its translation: CASSLATGAREQYF.

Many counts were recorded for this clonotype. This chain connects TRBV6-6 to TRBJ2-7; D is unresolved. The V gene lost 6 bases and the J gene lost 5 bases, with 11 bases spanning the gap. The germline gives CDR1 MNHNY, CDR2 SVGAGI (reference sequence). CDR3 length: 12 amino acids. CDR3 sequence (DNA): TGTGCCAGCAGCCTTATCCTCAACGAGCAGTACTTC. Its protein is CASSLILNEQYF.

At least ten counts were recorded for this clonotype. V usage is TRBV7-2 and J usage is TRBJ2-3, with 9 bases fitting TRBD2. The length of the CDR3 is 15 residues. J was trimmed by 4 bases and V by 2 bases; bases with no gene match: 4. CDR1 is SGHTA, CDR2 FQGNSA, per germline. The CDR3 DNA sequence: TGTGCCAGCAGCTTACCGACTAGCGGCGCAGATACGCAGTATTTT. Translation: CASSLPTSGADTQYF.

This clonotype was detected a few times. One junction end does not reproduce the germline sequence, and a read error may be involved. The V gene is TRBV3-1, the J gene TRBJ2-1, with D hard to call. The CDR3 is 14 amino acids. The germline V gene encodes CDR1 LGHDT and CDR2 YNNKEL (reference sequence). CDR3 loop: CVSSLRDSYNEQFF. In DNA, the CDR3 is TGTGTCAGCAGCCTGCGCGACTCCTACAATGAGCAGTTCTTC.

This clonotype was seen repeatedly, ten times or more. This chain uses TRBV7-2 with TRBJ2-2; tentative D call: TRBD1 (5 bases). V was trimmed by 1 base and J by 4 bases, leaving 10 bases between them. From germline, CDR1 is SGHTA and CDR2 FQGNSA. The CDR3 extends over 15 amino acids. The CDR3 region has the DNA TGTGCCAGCAGCTTAGTGGGGCTCGGCACCGGGGAGCTGTTTTTT. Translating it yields CASSLVGLGTGELFF.

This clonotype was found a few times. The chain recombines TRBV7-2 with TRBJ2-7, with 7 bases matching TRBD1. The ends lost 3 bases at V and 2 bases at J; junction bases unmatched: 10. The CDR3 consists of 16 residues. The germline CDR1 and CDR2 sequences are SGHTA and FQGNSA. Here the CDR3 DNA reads TGTGCCAGCAGCTTGAGGGGGCGCGGTCGCCCCTACGAGCAGTACTTC. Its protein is CASSLRGRGRPYEQYF.